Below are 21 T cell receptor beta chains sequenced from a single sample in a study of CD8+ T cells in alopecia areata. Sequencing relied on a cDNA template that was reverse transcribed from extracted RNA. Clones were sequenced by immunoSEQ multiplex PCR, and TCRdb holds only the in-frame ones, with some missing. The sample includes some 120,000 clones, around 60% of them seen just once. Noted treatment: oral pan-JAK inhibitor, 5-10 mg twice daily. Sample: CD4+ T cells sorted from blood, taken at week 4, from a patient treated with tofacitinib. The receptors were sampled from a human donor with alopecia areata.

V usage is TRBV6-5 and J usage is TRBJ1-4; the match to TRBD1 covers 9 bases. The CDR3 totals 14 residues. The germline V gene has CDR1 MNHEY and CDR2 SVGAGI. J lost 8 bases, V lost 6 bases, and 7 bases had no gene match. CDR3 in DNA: TGTGCCAGCAGCCGCGACAGGGGGGGGGAAAAACTGTTTTTT. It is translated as CASSRDRGGEKLFF.

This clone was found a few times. The CDR3 DNA sequence: TGTGCCAGCAGCGCCCATAGTGGGGGGGGCGAAGAGACCCAGTACTTC. This encodes CASSAHSGGGEETQYF. This chain joins TRBV9 and TRBJ2-5, with TRBD2 as a possible D gene (7 bases). The CDR3 runs to 16 residues. Trimming left V 3 bases short and J 3 bases short, with 18 bases between. In germline, CDR1 is SGDLS, CDR2 YYNGEE. Using reference TRBV9 and TRBJ2-5 for the parts outside the CDR3, the full variable domain is DSGVTQTPKHLITATGQRVTLRCSPRSGDLSVYWYQQSLDQGLQFLIQYYNGEERAKGNILERFSAQQFPDLHSELNLSSLELGDSALYFCASSAHSGGGEETQYFGPGTRLLVL.

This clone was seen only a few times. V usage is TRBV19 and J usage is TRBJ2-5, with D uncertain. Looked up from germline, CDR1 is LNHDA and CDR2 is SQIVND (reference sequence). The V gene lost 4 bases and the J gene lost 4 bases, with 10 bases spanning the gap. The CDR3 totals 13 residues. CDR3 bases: TGTGCCAGTAGTACTGGTTTGGGAGAGACCCAGTACTTC. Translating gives CASSTGLGETQYF.

CDR3 DNA sequence: TGTGCCAGCGGGGTTTGGGAGTATGGCTACACCTTC. This encodes CASGVWEYGYTF. The chain joins TRBV28 to TRBJ1-2; no reliable D call. With 8 bases removed from V and 5 bases from J, the gap between germline ends came to 12 bases. The CDR3 length is 12 residues. Germline assignment: CDR1 MDHEN and CDR2 SYDVKM.

The CDR3 sequence: CASRQGGMNTEAFF. In DNA form, the CDR3 reads TGTGCCAGCAGACAGGGTGGGATGAACACTGAAGCTTTCTTT. The chain has TRBV27 and TRBJ1-1, with D perhaps TRBD1 (6 bases). Germline V CDR1 and CDR2: MNHEY, SMNVEV (reference sequence). The CDR3 has 14 amino acids. The ends were cut back, 6 bases at V and 0 bases at J, with 11 bases in the middle.

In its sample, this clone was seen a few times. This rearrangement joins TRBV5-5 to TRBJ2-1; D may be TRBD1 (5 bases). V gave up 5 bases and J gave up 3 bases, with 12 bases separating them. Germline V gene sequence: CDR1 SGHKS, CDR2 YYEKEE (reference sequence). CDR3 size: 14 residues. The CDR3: CASREPDSYNEQFF. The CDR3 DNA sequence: TGTGCCAGCAGGGAACCCGACAGCTACAATGAGCAGTTCTTC.

The chain's CDR3 is CASESLAGSNTGELFF. The CDR3 region has the DNA TGTGCCAGCGAGTCGCTAGCGGGGTCAAACACCGGGGAGCTGTTTTTT. The chain has TRBV27 and TRBJ2-2, with 9 bases lining up with TRBD2. This CDR3 has 16 residues. Germline lookup yields CDR1 MNHEY and CDR2 SMNVEV (reference sequence). The V and J ends lost 8 bases and 2 bases, in that order; junction bases with no gene match: 9.

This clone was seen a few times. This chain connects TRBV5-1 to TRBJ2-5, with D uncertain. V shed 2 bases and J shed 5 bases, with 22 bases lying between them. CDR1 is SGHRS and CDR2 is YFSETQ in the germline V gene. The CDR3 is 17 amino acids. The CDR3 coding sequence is TGCGCCAGCAGCTTATTGGCGGAAACCCTTCTGCGGGAGACCCAGTACTTC. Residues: CASSLLAETLLRETQYF.

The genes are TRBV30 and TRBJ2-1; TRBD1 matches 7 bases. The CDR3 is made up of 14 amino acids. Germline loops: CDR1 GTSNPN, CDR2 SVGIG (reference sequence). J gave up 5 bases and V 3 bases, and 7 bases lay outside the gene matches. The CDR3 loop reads CAWSRGGFDNEQFF. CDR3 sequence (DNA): TGTGCCTGGAGCAGAGGGGGCTTCGACAATGAGCAGTTCTTC.

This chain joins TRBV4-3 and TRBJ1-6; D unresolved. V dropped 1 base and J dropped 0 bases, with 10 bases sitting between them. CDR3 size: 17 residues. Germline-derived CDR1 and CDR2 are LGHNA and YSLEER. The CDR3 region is CASSQVTVSSYNSPLHF. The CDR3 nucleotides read TGCGCCAGCAGCCAAGTAACAGTTAGCTCCTATAATTCACCCCTCCACTTT.

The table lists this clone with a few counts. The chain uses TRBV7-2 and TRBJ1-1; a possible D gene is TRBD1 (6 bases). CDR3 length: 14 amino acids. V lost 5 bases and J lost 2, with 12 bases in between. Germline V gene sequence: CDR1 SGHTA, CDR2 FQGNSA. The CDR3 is CASSPGQLNTEAFF. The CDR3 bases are TGTGCCAGCAGCCCGGGACAACTCAACACTGAAGCTTTCTTT.

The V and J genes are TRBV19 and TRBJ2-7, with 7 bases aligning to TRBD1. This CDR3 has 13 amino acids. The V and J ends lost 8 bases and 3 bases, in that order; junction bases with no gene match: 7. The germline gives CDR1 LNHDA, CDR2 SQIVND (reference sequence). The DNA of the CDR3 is TGTGCCAGTTCCCAACAGGGGCTCTACGAGCAGTACTTC. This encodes CASSQQGLYEQYF.

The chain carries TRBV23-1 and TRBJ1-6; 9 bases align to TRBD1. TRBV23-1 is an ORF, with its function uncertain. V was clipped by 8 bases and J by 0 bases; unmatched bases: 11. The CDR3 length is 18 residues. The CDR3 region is CASVPGQGGSSYNSPLHF. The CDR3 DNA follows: TGCGCCAGCGTTCCGGGACAGGGAGGTAGCTCCTATAATTCACCCCTCCACTTT.

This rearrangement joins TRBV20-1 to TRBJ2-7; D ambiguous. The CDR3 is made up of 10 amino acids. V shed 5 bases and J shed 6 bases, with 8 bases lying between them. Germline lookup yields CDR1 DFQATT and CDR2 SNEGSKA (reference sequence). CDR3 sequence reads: CSAGVGEQYF. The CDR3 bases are TGCAGTGCTGGAGTGGGCGAGCAGTACTTC.

CDR3 amino acids: CASRGDAYEQYF. In DNA, the CDR3 is TGTGCCAGCCGAGGAGACGCCTACGAGCAGTACTTC. This chain links TRBV2 with TRBJ2-7, with D unclear. The CDR3 runs 12 residues. From germline, CDR1 is SNHLY and CDR2 FYNNEI. The V end was cut by 8 bases, the J end by 2 bases, with 10 bases between.

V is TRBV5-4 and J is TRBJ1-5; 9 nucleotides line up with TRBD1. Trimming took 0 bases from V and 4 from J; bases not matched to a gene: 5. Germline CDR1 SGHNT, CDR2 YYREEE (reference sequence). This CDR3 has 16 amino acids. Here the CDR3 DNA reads TGTGCCAGCAGCTTGGGGGGACAGGGAGGAAATCAGCCCCAGCATTTT. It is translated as CASSLGGQGGNQPQHF.

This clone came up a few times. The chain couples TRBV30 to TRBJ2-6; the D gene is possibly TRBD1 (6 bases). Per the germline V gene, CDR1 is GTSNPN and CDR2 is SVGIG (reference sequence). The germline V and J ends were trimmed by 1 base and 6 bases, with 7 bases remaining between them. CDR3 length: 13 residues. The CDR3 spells CAWSGQVANVLTF. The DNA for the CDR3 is TGTGCCTGGAGTGGACAGGTGGCCAACGTCCTGACTTTC.

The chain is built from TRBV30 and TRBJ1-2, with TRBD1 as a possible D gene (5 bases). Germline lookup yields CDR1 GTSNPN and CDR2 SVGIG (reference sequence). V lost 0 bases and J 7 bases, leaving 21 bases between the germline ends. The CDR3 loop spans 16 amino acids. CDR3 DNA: TGTGCCTGGAGTGTACGTAGGGGAGCAACAGCCGGTGGCTACACCTTC. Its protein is CAWSVRRGATAGGYTF.

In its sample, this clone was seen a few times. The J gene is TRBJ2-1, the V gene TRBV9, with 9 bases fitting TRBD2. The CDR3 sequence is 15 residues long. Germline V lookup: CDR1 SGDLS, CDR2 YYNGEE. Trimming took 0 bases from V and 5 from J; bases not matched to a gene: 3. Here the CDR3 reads CASSVVASGNNEQFF. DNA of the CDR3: TGTGCCAGCAGCGTAGTCGCTAGCGGGAACAATGAGCAGTTCTTC.

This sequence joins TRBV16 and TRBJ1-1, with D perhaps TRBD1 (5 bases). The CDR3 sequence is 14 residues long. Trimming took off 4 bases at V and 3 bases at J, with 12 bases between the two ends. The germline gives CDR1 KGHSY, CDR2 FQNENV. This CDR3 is CASSRGLWDTEAFF. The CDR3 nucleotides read TGTGCCAGCAGCCGGGGACTGTGGGACACTGAAGCTTTCTTT. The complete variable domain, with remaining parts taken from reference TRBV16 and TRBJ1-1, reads GEEVAQTPKHLVRGEGQKAKLYCAPIKGHSYVFWYQQVLKNEFKFLISFQNENVFDETGMPKERFSAKCLPNSPCSLEIQATKLEDSAVYFCASSRGLWDTEAFFGQGTRLTVV.

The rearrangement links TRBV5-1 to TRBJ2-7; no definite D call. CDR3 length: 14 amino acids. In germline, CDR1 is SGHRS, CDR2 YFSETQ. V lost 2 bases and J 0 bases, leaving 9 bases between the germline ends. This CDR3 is CASSLTQTSYEQYF. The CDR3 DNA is TGCGCCAGCAGCTTAACACAGACCTCCTACGAGCAGTACTTC.